A selection of T cell receptor beta chains follows, all from one sample in a study of identical twins. TCRdb passed the 5' RACE reads through MiXCR, listing each CDR3 protein once. Of around 690,000 distinct CDR3 sequences listed, 21% are singletons. The data were also submitted as part of a second study, on T cells expressing NK-cell markers.

Material: PBMCs. These receptors all come from a woman aged 18-29 years in good health. Each CDR3 is given with its conserved first and last residue. The D gene is left open where the match is weak. Not all rows give a size; the values are once, few, many and, for expanded clones, a class.

D	V	size	J	DNA	CDR3
.	TRBV2	.	TRBJ2-5	TGTGCCAGCAGTGAATATGCAGGGCGGGAGACCCAGTACTTC	CASSEYAGRETQYF
TRBD2	TRBV7-2	once	TRBJ2-7	TGTGCCAGCAGCTTCAGCGGGGGGTCCTACGAGCAGCACTTC	CASSFSGGSYEQHF
TRBD2	TRBV20-1	many	TRBJ2-7	TGCAGTGCACCGGGACTAGCGTTGTACGAGCAGTACTTC	CSAPGLALYEQYF
.	TRBV7-9	.	TRBJ2-3	TGTGCCAGCAGCCCAGACCCTGGTTCTGCGGATACGCAGTATTTT	CASSPDPGSADTQYF
.	TRBV7-9	few	TRBJ2-7	TGTGCCAGCAGCTTCCCAGGGTCGCCCTACGAGCAGTACTTC	CASSFPGSPYEQYF
TRBD2	TRBV29-1	.	TRBJ2-1	TGCAGTGGCGGGGCCAGCGGGAGTTACAATGAGCAGTTCTTC	CSGGASGSYNEQFF
.	TRBV7-9	.	TRBJ1-1	TGTGCCAGCAGCTTTTCTACGTGGACTGAAGCTTTCTTT	CASSFSTWTEAFF
TRBD1	TRBV20-1	.	TRBJ1-2	TGCAGTGCTTCGGACAGGGTGTCTAACTATGGCTACACCTTC	CSASDRVSNYGYTF
.	TRBV7-8	.	TRBJ2-7	TGTGCCAGCAGCTTAAGTCGACGGGTGGGAACCTACGAGCAGTACTTC	CASSLSRRVGTYEQYF
.	TRBV10-3	.	TRBJ2-1	TGTGCCATCAGTGAGGGCGTCTCGGGTAATGAGCAGTTCTTC	CAISEGVSGNEQFF
.	TRBV20-1	many	TRBJ2-3	TGCAGTGCCATTACAATCACAGAAACAGATACGCAGTATTTT	CSAITITETDTQYF
.	TRBV7-2	few	TRBJ2-5	TGTGCCAGCAGCCGGGGACACTTAGAGACCCAGTACTTC	CASSRGHLETQYF
.	TRBV15	.	TRBJ2-3	TGTGCCACCAGCAGAGTTGACGGGCCCGGGACAGATACGCAGTATTTT	CATSRVDGPGTDTQYF
TRBD1	TRBV12-3/TRBV12-4	many	TRBJ2-3	TGTGCCAGCACCGACAGGGTTAGCACAGATACGCAGTATTTT	CASTDRVSTDTQYF
.	TRBV6-5	few	TRBJ1-1	TGTGCCAGCAGTTACACGCAGGGAACTGAAGCTTTCTTT	CASSYTQGTEAFF
.	TRBV12-3/TRBV12-4	.	TRBJ2-7	TGTGCCAGCAGTTTAGCGGGGGGGCCCAACGAGCAGTACTTC	CASSLAGGPNEQYF
TRBD2	TRBV11-2	few	TRBJ2-1	TGTGCCAGCAGCTTAGGGACTAGCAGTGAGCAGTTCTTC	CASSLGTSSEQFF
TRBD1	TRBV29-1	.	TRBJ1-2	TGCAGCGTCGTCCCGGGACAGGGGGCTAATGGTGGCTACACCTTC	CSVVPGQGANGGYTF